The sequence of this TCR beta chain was determined in a study of Ad26.COV2.S vaccination and SARS-CoV-2 variants (dated by TCRdb to about 2021). For the wider study: Donors in the vaccine arm were drawn from COV1001, a multicentre, randomized, double-blind, placebo-controlled phase I-IIa trial testing Ad26.COV2.S in healthy adults. Ad26.COV2.S was given intramuscularly at 5x10^10 or 1x10^11 viral particles, as a single shot or as two shots 56 days apart. Trial participants were randomized into five groups of five: low-dose or high-dose Ad26.COV2.S given once or twice, or placebo on both occasions. The specificity and breadth of SARS-CoV-2-reactive T cell receptors after Ad26.COV2.S vaccination were assessed by TCRbeta repertoire sequencing. Investigators remained blinded to trial group allocation during experiments and outcome assessment. A total of around 32 samples were included in the TCR-sequenced set, comprising around 20 Ad26.COV2.S vaccine recipients, 5 placebo recipients and 8 SARS-CoV-2 convalescent individuals.

This specimen's treatment or condition label, per the study, means: over 15 received Ad26.COV2.S at low or high dose, single or two shots; five or six received placebo; per-sample allocation not given. Repertoires of vaccine and placebo recipients were sequenced from samples collected on day 63 after the first injection. Between 29 July and 7 August 2020, Cohort 1b enrolled some 25 adults aged 18-55 years at one site in Boston, USA. Ad26.COV2.S was a replication-incompetent adenovirus type 26 vector expressing a prefusion-stabilized SARS-CoV-2 spike protein from the original Wuhan strain. TCRbeta CDR3 regions were sequenced with the immunoSEQ Assay. After extraction, genomic DNA underwent amplification by bias-controlled multiplex PCR, followed by high-throughput sequencing. Per the authors' processing: To quantify the absolute abundance of each unique TCRbeta CDR3 region, sequences were collapsed and filtered. T cell fraction was estimated by normalizing TCRbeta template counts to usable DNA, which was measured by amplifying reference genes present in all nucleated cells. Repertoire TCRs were annotated as SARS-CoV-2-specific by exact matching of V gene, CDR3 amino acid sequence and J gene to a known reactive TCR set. The reference SARS-CoV-2 TCR set was obtained from MIRA and was filtered for enrichment in COVID-19-positive ImmuneCODE repertoires, whereby public or cross-reactive TCRs were removed. Drawing on the MIRA antigens, annotated TCRs were analysed further at the level of specific ORF or position within ORF. Breadth was defined as the number of annotated unique rearrangements divided by the total number of unique productive rearrangements, and depth was defined as the summed frequency of the annotated unique rearrangements. TCR breadth was compared between groups using two-sided Wilcoxon rank-sum tests. The clones in this table, taken by TCRdb from immuneACCESS, are in-frame only. Not every clone is retained; where verified, under half of the shortfall comes from an unresolved V gene, and the cause of the rest is unknown. The DNA was the basis for D and trimming; V, J and clone size are from that table. The sample includes 440,000 or so clones, with around 93% observed a single time. The ten largest account for over 1.5% of the sample.

Here is what the overall study found, with its caveats: It was noted by the authors that total T cell responses may have been underestimated by the TCR breadth and depth analyses. Substantial breadth of spike-specific CD8+ and CD4+ T cell responses was reported after vaccination. The study was not powered to compare responses between vaccine doses or regimens. Vaccine and placebo recipients had similar non-spike TCR breadth, a finding consistent with the vaccine containing only spike. Ad26.COV2.S recipients had higher spike-specific TCR breadth than placebo recipients (P = 0.0014).

Trimming at the junction amounts to 7 bases on V and 5 bases on J, and the germline ends lie 14 bases apart. Sequences MNHEY (CDR1) and SVGAGI (CDR2) are obtained from the germline V gene. The CDR3 runs 14 amino acids, cysteine and phenylalanine included. Here the CDR3 DNA is all that survives: 42 bases in frame from base 1. As concerns this clone: Its antigen is currently not known. Base qualities are missing; no much larger clone stands one base away.

This sequence was found in a person aged 18-60 years who received the Ad26.COV2.S COVID-19 vaccine or a placebo. Sequenced material: peripheral blood, taken in a trial of Ad26.COV2.S vaccine versus placebo. The chain is made from TRBV6-5 and TRBJ2-2; a tentative D call is TRBD1 (5 bases match). DNA sequence: TGTGCCAGCAAAAGTAGGGGATGGACCGGGGAGCTGTTTTTT. This is translated as CASKSRGWTGELFF.